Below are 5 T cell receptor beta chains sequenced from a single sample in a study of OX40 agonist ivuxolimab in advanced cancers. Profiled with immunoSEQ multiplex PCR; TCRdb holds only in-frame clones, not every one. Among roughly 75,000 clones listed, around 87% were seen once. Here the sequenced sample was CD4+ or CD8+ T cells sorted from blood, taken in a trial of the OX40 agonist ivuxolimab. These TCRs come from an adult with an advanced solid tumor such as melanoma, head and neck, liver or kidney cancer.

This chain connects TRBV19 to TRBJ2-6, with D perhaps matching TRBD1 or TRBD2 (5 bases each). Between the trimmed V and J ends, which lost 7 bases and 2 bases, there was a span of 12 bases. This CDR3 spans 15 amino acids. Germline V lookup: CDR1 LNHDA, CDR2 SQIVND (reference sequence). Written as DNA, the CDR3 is TGTGCCAGTATGGGGACCCGCCCTGGGGCCAACGTCCTGACTTTC. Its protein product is CASMGTRPGANVLTF.

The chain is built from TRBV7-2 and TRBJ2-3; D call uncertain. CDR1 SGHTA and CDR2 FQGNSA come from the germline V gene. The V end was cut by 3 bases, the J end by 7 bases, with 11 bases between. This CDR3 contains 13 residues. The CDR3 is CASSLELANTQYF. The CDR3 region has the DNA TGTGCCAGCAGCTTGGAGCTGGCGAATACGCAGTATTTT.

CDR3 region: CASSPRTYNEQFF. Here the CDR3 DNA reads TGTGCCAGCAGCCCCCGTACCTACAATGAGCAGTTCTTC. This chain connects TRBV5-4 to TRBJ2-1; D ambiguous. Looked up from germline, CDR1 is SGHNT and CDR2 is YYREEE (reference sequence). The V end was cut by 4 bases, the J end by 2 bases, with 7 bases between. The CDR3 runs to 13 residues.

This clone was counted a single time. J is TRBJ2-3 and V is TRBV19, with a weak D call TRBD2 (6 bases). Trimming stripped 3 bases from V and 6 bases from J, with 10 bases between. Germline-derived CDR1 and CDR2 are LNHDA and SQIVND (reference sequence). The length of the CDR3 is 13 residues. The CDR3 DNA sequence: TGTGCCAGTAGTATCCCGGGAGTGGATACGCAGTATTTT. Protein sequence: CASSIPGVDTQYF.

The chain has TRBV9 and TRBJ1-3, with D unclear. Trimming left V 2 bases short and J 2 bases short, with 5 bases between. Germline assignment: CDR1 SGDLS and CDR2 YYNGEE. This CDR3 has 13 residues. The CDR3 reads CASSVDPGNTIYF. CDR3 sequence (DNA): TGTGCCAGCAGCGTCGATCCTGGAAACACCATATATTTT.